What follows are 6 T cell receptor beta chains derived from one specimen sequenced in a study of shared clonotypes between healthy human individuals. TCRdb keeps only in-frame clones here, not all; method: immunoSEQ multiplex PCR. The table has about 2.3 million clones, over 90% seen once. Sequenced: naive CD4+ T cells from PBMCs. Subset reported: CD45RA+ positively selected. The source of these receptors is a man between 18 and 35 years old in good health. Some clones in this sample may be carry-over from other donors' samples.

The chain is built from TRBV12-5 and TRBJ1-1, with D unresolved. Trimming removed 6 bases at V and 3 bases at J, with 11 bases between. Germline V gives CDR1 LGHNT, CDR2 FRNRAP. The CDR3 contains 13 residues. This CDR3 is CASGLGGDTEAFF. CDR3 nucleotide sequence: TGTGCTAGTGGGTTAGGTGGTGACACTGAAGCTTTCTTT.

Regarding this clone: This same CDR3 is encoded by further DNA sequences in the sample. V is TRBV5-1 and J is TRBJ1-3; unclear D gene. From germline, CDR1 is SGHRS and CDR2 YFSETQ. The CDR3 runs 15 residues. V dropped 0 bases and J dropped 0 bases, with 7 bases sitting between them. Here the CDR3 reads CASSLEGRSGNTIYF. The CDR3 region has the DNA TGCGCCAGCAGCTTGGAAGGGCGCTCTGGAAACACCATATATTTT. The full variable domain, rest sourced from reference TRBV5-1 and TRBJ1-3, is KAGVTQTPRYLIKTRGQQVTLSCSPISGHRSVSWYQQTPGQGLQFLFEYFSETQRNKGNFPGRFSGRQFSNSRSEMNVSTLELGDSALYLCASSLEGRSGNTIYFGEGSWLTVV.

The chain uses TRBV4-2 and TRBJ2-7; tentatively, D is TRBD1 or TRBD2 (6 bases each). The V gene lost 1 base and the J gene lost 5 bases, with 18 bases spanning the gap. Per the germline V gene, CDR1 is LGHNA and CDR2 is YNFKEQ. This CDR3 region has 16 residues. CDR3 amino acids: CASSQGPQGLRNEQYF. For the CDR3, the DNA is TGTGCCAGCAGCCAAGGACCACAGGGACTGAGGAACGAGCAGTACTTC.

The chain employs TRBV18 and TRBJ1-1; tentative D call: TRBD1 (6 bases). The germline gives CDR1 KGHSH, CDR2 LQKENI. The V end lost 5 bases, the J end lost 1 base, and 14 bases lay between the germline ends. This CDR3 has 15 amino acids. CDR3 sequence reads: CASSTASGANTEAFF. Written as DNA, the CDR3 is TGTGCCAGCTCAACAGCGTCAGGGGCGAACACTGAAGCTTTCTTT.

The chain joins TRBV14 to TRBJ2-7; 11 bases fit TRBD1. CDR1 is SGHDN and CDR2 is FVKESK in the germline V gene. Germline trimming cut 3 bases from V and 2 bases from J; bases unmatched to any gene: 6. This CDR3 comprises 16 residues. This CDR3 is CASSQFGGQGAYEQYF. The CDR3 bases are TGTGCCAGCAGCCAGTTCGGGGGACAGGGGGCCTACGAGCAGTACTTC. The full variable domain, with the rest looked up from reference TRBV14 and TRBJ2-7, is EAGVTQFPSHSVIEKGQTVTLRCDPISGHDNLYWYRRVMGKEIKFLLHFVKESKQDESGMPNNRFLAERTGGTYSTLKVQPAELEDSGVYFCASSQFGGQGAYEQYFGPGTRLTVT.

This CDR3 reads CAISDRRSSNTGELFF. DNA for the CDR3: TGTGCCATCAGTGACCGACGGAGTTCGAACACCGGGGAGCTGTTTTTT. J is TRBJ2-2 and V is TRBV10-3; D gene unclear. Germline V CDR1 and CDR2: ENHRY, SYGVKD. Trimming removed 3 bases from V and 0 bases from J, with 11 bases in between. The CDR3 has 16 amino acids.